The 18 T cell receptor beta chains in this list originate from one sample, sequenced in a study of human T cells and chemical hapten exposure. In TCRdb, the RACE reads were re-called with MiXCR into one record per CDR3 protein. Of around 340,000 distinct CDR3 sequences listed, around 7% are singletons. Time point noted: patch test 1, 2 weeks after DPC sensitization. Treatment reported: therapeutic diphenylcyclopropenone sensitization with weekly scalp DPC. The material was whole blood, obtained in connection with sensitization to the hapten diphenylcyclopropenone (DPC). The receptor source for this set is a woman between 18 and 29 years old with alopecia areata. Some clones in this sample may be carry-over from other donors' samples.

At least ten counts were recorded for this clonotype. The chain uses TRBV5-1 and TRBJ2-5; D is unresolved. Germline lookup yields CDR1 SGHRS and CDR2 YFSETQ. The V end lost 0 bases, the J end lost 0 bases, and 12 bases lay between the germline ends. This CDR3 is 16 amino acids long. The CDR3 DNA reads as TGCGCCAGCAGCTTGGGTGCCGGCTTGTACCAAGAGACCCAGTACTTC. Residues: CASSLGAGLYQETQYF.

This clonotype has only a few counts. The chain uses TRBV4-3 and TRBJ1-1; weak D call: TRBD1 (6 bases). Germline values: CDR1 LGHNA, CDR2 YSLEER. CDR3 length: 15 residues. V was shortened by 0 bases and J by 9 bases, with 17 bases between the two germline ends. DNA of the CDR3: TGCGCCAGCAGCCAAGATAGCGGGGGCCCTTTACAAGCTTTCTTT. The encoded protein is CASSQDSGGPLQAFF.

There are many counts of this clonotype. This rearrangement joins TRBV7-6 to TRBJ2-3; 10 bases align to TRBD2. There are 18 residues in the CDR3. CDR1 and CDR2 from the germline V gene are SGHVS and FNYEAQ. V shed 3 bases and J 4 bases; nucleotides not matched to a gene: 13. CDR3 in amino acids: CASSFFRGSSGRPDTQYF. In DNA form, the CDR3 reads TGTGCCAGCAGCTTCTTTAGGGGCTCTAGCGGGAGACCAGATACGCAGTATTTT.

This clonotype was recorded at least ten times. The chain carries TRBV12-5 and TRBJ2-2; D may match TRBD1 or TRBD2 (5 bases each). Trimming took off 6 bases at V and 3 bases at J, with 11 bases between the two ends. The V gene's germline CDR1 is LGHNT and CDR2 FRNRAP. The CDR3 runs to 14 residues. The CDR3 region has the DNA TGTGCTAGTGGCACCGGGACCGACACCGGGGAGCTGTTTTTT. Translation gives CASGTGTDTGELFF.

The chain recombines TRBV7-2 with TRBJ1-5; D perhaps matches TRBD1 (5 bases). The CDR3 length is 16 residues. Trimming stripped 2 bases from V and 1 base from J, with 12 bases between. The V gene's germline CDR1 is SGHTA and CDR2 FQGNSA. The DNA for the CDR3 is TGTGCCAGCAGCTTAAGGGGCGGTACCAGCAATCAGCCCCAGCATTTT. Its translation: CASSLRGGTSNQPQHF. The full variable domain, with the rest looked up from reference TRBV7-2 and TRBJ1-5, is GAGVSQSPSNKVTEKGKDVELRCDPISGHTALYWYRQSLGQGLEFLIYFQGNSAPDKSGLPSDRFSAERTGGSVSTLTIQRTQQEDSAVYLCASSLRGGTSNQPQHFGDGTRLSIL.

This clonotype has ten or more counts. J is TRBJ2-7 and V is TRBV27, with TRBD2 matching over 12 bases. Germline values: CDR1 MNHEY, CDR2 SMNVEV (reference sequence). This CDR3 has 15 amino acids. V trimming: 5 bases; J trimming: 5 bases; junction bases outside the gene matches: 7. Here the CDR3 DNA reads TGTGCCAGCAGTCCCCTAGCGGGGGGGCTGAACGAGCAGTACTTC. Protein: CASSPLAGGLNEQYF.

This clonotype has more than one count but fewer than ten. This chain connects TRBV4-1 to TRBJ1-4; unclear D gene. The CDR3 has 15 residues. Trimming stripped 4 bases from V and 3 bases from J, with 12 bases between. Germline assignment: CDR1 MGHRA and CDR2 YSYEKL. DNA for the CDR3: TGCGCCAGCAGCCCTGTGTTGCCACCTAATGAAAAACTGTTTTTT. This codes for CASSPVLPPNEKLFF.

This clonotype has just a few counts. V gene TRBV2 combines with J gene TRBJ1-1, with 9 nucleotides matching TRBD1. Germline V gives CDR1 SNHLY, CDR2 FYNNEI. The CDR3 is 13 amino acids. The ends lost 10 bases at V and 8 bases at J; junction bases unmatched: 11. The CDR3 reads CATELGQGNEAFF. CDR3 DNA: TGTGCCACCGAACTGGGACAGGGTAACGAAGCTTTCTTT.

This clonotype came up a few times. CDR3 amino acids: CASSLAPPMNTEAFF. The CDR3 DNA follows: TGTGCCAGCAGCTTAGCGCCCCCCATGAACACTGAAGCTTTCTTT. This chain uses TRBV7-2 with TRBJ1-1, with D hard to call. The V gene lost 0 bases and the J gene lost 0 bases, with 8 bases spanning the gap. CDR1 and CDR2 from the germline V gene are SGHTA and FQGNSA. This CDR3 region has 15 residues.

The table lists this clonotype with a few counts. V gene TRBV29-1 combines with J gene TRBJ1-1; the D is unclear. This CDR3 spans 11 amino acids. Germline V gene data show CDR1 as SQVTM and CDR2 as ANQGSEA. V was trimmed by 4 bases and J by 5 bases, leaving 8 bases between them. The CDR3 reads CSVGGRTEAFF. DNA of the CDR3: TGCAGCGTTGGGGGTCGGACTGAAGCTTTCTTT.

This clonotype was seen repeatedly, ten times or more. This sequence joins TRBV21-1 and TRBJ2-7; TRBD1, the D gene given by the table, was not confirmed from the DNA. TRBV21-1 is listed as a pseudogene. There are 15 residues in the CDR3. The DNA for the CDR3 is TGTGCCAGCAGCAAAGACACTGACAGAGCCTACGAGCAGTACTTC. Translated: CASSKDTDRAYEQYF.

This clonotype was detected ten times or more. V gene TRBV7-2 combines with J gene TRBJ1-1, with TRBD1 as a possible D gene (6 bases). Trimming took off 4 bases at V and 4 bases at J, with 13 bases between the two ends. The germline V gene encodes CDR1 SGHTA and CDR2 FQGNSA. The CDR3 spans 14 residues. CDR3 region: CASSSHRGGTEAFF. The CDR3 nucleotides are TGTGCCAGCAGCTCGCACCGAGGGGGCACTGAAGCTTTCTTT.

This clonotype showed up many times. CDR3 in amino acids: CATSRDSLALAGAASYNEQFF. The CDR3 DNA follows: TGTGCCACCAGCAGAGATTCCCTAGCACTAGCGGGGGCCGCATCCTACAATGAGCAGTTCTTC. The rearrangement uses TRBV15 and TRBJ2-1; 11 bases line up with TRBD2. The CDR3 has 21 amino acids. Losses at the gene ends were 0 bases for V and 1 base for J; bases not matched to a gene: 14. Germline V gene sequence: CDR1 LNHNV, CDR2 YYDKDF (reference sequence).

This clonotype was picked up a small number of times. The chain combines TRBV7-6 with TRBJ2-1; 10 bases agree with TRBD2. CDR3 length: 19 residues. Germline trimming cut 5 bases from V and 0 bases from J; bases unmatched to any gene: 13. Germline V CDR1 and CDR2: SGHVS, FNYEAQ. This chain's CDR3 is CASSRSASGGLSSYNEQFF. In nucleotides, the CDR3 is TGTGCCAGCAGCCGCAGTGCTAGCGGGGGATTAAGCTCCTACAATGAGCAGTTCTTC. The full variable domain, completed using reference TRBV7-6 and TRBJ2-1, is GAGVSQSPRYKVTKRGQDVALRCDPISGHVSLYWYRQALGQGPEFLTYFNYEAQQDKSGLPNDRFSAERPEGSISTLTIQRTEQRDSAMYRCASSRSASGGLSSYNEQFFGPGTRLTVL.

This sequence joins TRBV3-1 and TRBJ2-3; no clear D. V lost 3 bases to trimming and J lost 0 bases, with 7 bases between them. Germline loops: CDR1 LGHDT, CDR2 YNNKEL (reference sequence). The CDR3 is 14 residues long. The CDR3 bases are TGTGCCAGCAGCCAGATGACTAGCACAGATACGCAGTATTTT. Its translation: CASSQMTSTDTQYF.

This clonotype was counted a few times. The chain joins TRBV15 to TRBJ1-1; the D gene is possibly TRBD1 (6 bases). There are 15 residues in the CDR3. Germline values: CDR1 LNHNV, CDR2 YYDKDF (reference sequence). V was shortened by 3 bases and J by 6 bases, with 17 bases between the two germline ends. The CDR3 DNA reads as TGTGCCACCAGCAGCACACAGGGACATCACGCTGAAGCTTTCTTT. Protein: CATSSTQGHHAEAFF.

The chain is built from TRBV28 and TRBJ2-3; 8 nucleotides match TRBD2. The V and J ends lost 11 bases and 1 base, in that order; junction bases with no gene match: 5. The CDR3 is 13 amino acids. From germline, CDR1 is MDHEN and CDR2 SYDVKM. CDR3 in amino acids: CAGTRRGTDTQYF. The CDR3 nucleotides are TGTGCCGGGACTAGGCGGGGCACAGATACGCAGTATTTT.

This clonotype appeared a single time. This chain joins TRBV10-3 and TRBJ1-3, with D perhaps matching TRBD1 (6 bases). Trimming stripped 7 bases from V and 4 bases from J, with 11 bases between. This CDR3 spans 13 amino acids. The germline V gene has CDR1 ENHRY and CDR2 SYGVKD. The CDR3 here is CAIMAGAGNTIYF. CDR3 sequence (DNA): TGTGCCATCATGGCAGGGGCAGGAAACACCATATATTTT.